The rows below give T cell receptor beta chains drawn from one sample of a study of cytomegalovirus exposure and HLA in healthy donors. The data were produced by immunoSEQ multiplex PCR, yet TCRdb's version contains in-frame clones alone and is incomplete. The sample yields 140,000 to 150,000 clones, 70% seen once. The sequencing input was PBMCs. All receptors come from a woman aged 60 to 75 in good health and CMV-seropositive. Both conserved end residues are part of each CDR3. The D gene is left open where the match is weak. Size is omitted from some rows. Given values are once, few, many or a class for expanded clones.

DNA: TGTGCCAGCTCAATAGCGGGCCGCTCCTACAATGAGCAGTTCTTC
CDR3: CASSIAGRSYNEQFF
V: TRBV18
size: .
D: TRBD2
J: TRBJ2-1

DNA: TGTGCCAGCAGCAAACACACGACTAGCGGCGGTTACGAGCAGTACTTC
CDR3: CASSKHTTSGGYEQYF
V: TRBV2
size: .
D: TRBD2
J: TRBJ2-7

DNA: TGTGCCAGCAGTGACCCCGGGGAGGGGCGATACTACGAGCAGTACTTC
CDR3: CASSDPGEGRYYEQYF
V: TRBV2
size: once
D: TRBD2
J: TRBJ2-7

DNA: TGTGCCAGTAGTATTGGACGGGGATACGAGCAGTACTTC
CDR3: CASSIGRGYEQYF
V: TRBV19
size: .
D: .
J: TRBJ2-7

DNA: TGTGCCAGCAGTGATGTCAAGGGAGATGAGCAGTTCTTC
CDR3: CASSDVKGDEQFF
V: TRBV6-1
size: few
D: .
J: TRBJ2-1

DNA: TGTGCCAGCAGTGAAGAGGGAGGACAGGGAGCCTATGGCTACACCTTC
CDR3: CASSEEGGQGAYGYTF
V: TRBV2
size: .
D: TRBD1
J: TRBJ1-2

DNA: TGTGCCAGCAGCCCGTCGGGGAAGGTCCACGAGCAGTACTTC
CDR3: CASSPSGKVHEQYF
V: TRBV7-9
size: .
D: .
J: TRBJ2-7

DNA: TGCGCCAGCAGCTTGGCCCTATTGGAGACCCAGTACTTC
CDR3: CASSLALLETQYF
V: TRBV5-1
size: once
D: .
J: TRBJ2-5

DNA: TGTGCCAGCAATGAGCGGGAGGCCTCCTACGAGCAGTACTTC
CDR3: CASNEREASYEQYF
V: TRBV6-6
size: .
D: TRBD2
J: TRBJ2-7

DNA: TGTGCCAGCAGCTTCGAGGGGGCCAGCAATCAGCCCCAGCATTTT
CDR3: CASSFEGASNQPQHF
V: TRBV7-2
size: .
D: TRBD1
J: TRBJ1-5

DNA: TGTGCCACCAGCCGGGAGGCACGTTTAGCTTTCTTT
CDR3: CATSREARLAFF
V: TRBV15
size: once
D: .
J: TRBJ1-1

DNA: TGTGCCAGCAGCTTGGGCGGTCGGGGGAATGAAAAACTGTTTTTT
CDR3: CASSLGGRGNEKLFF
V: TRBV5-4
size: .
D: .
J: TRBJ1-4

DNA: TGTGCCAGCACCATCGCCGGGACACACTCTGGAAACACCATATATTTT
CDR3: CASTIAGTHSGNTIYF
V: TRBV28
size: .
D: .
J: TRBJ1-3

DNA: TGTGCCAGCAGTGGAAATAGCTTACGTGGAGATACGCAGTATTTT
CDR3: CASSGNSLRGDTQYF
V: TRBV2
size: once
D: .
J: TRBJ2-3

DNA: TGTGCCAGCAGCGCCCGGACAGGAAATTACGAGCAGTACTTC
CDR3: CASSARTGNYEQYF
V: TRBV9
size: .
D: TRBD1
J: TRBJ2-7

DNA: TGTGCCAGCAGCTTCCGGACAGCTTACCCATCTGAAGCTTTCTTT
CDR3: CASSFRTAYPSEAFF
V: TRBV11-2
size: .
D: .
J: TRBJ1-1

DNA: TGTGCCAGCAGCCGGGACAGGGGATATGGCTACACCTTC
CDR3: CASSRDRGYGYTF
V: TRBV6-5
size: .
D: TRBD1
J: TRBJ1-2

DNA: TGTGCCAGCAGTTTCACCACTAGCGGTCTTTTTTTT
CDR3: CASSFTTSGLFF
V: TRBV28
size: .
D: TRBD2
J: TRBJ2-3

DNA: TGTGCCACCAGCAGAGATCGTCCCGACAATGAGCAGTTCTTC
CDR3: CATSRDRPDNEQFF
V: TRBV15
size: .
D: .
J: TRBJ2-1

DNA: TGTGCCAGCCACCCACCGGGGACTGAAGCTTTCTTT
CDR3: CASHPPGTEAFF
V: TRBV9
size: few
D: .
J: TRBJ1-1

DNA: TGCGCCAGCAGCCTTACCGGGACATCCTTTAATCTTGGCTACACCTTC
CDR3: CASSLTGTSFNLGYTF
V: TRBV5-1
size: .
D: .
J: TRBJ1-2

DNA: TGTGCCACACATACTGGCGGGGGGGCCGCCTACGAGCAGTACTTC
CDR3: CATHTGGGAAYEQYF
V: TRBV28
size: once
D: TRBD2
J: TRBJ2-7

DNA: TGTGCCAGCAGCTCCGGGACAGGGGATGGCTACACCTTC
CDR3: CASSSGTGDGYTF
V: TRBV5-5
size: .
D: TRBD1
J: TRBJ1-2

DNA: TGCAGCGTTGGCTCCACGGGCTATGGCTACACCTTC
CDR3: CSVGSTGYGYTF
V: TRBV29-1
size: few
D: .
J: TRBJ1-2

DNA: TGTGCCATCAGCCGAGGTCAGGACAGTAACTATGGCTACACCTTC
CDR3: CAISRGQDSNYGYTF
V: TRBV10-3
size: few
D: .
J: TRBJ1-2

DNA: TGCGCCAGCAGCTTGCCTAGCGGGAGCACAGATACGCAGTATTTT
CDR3: CASSLPSGSTDTQYF
V: TRBV5-1
size: .
D: TRBD2
J: TRBJ2-3

DNA: TGTGCCAGCAGCAGGGACATCAATCAGCCCCAGCATTTT
CDR3: CASSRDINQPQHF
V: TRBV7-6
size: .
D: .
J: TRBJ1-5

DNA: TGTGCCAGCAGCCAATGGGGCAGGGACTACTACGAGCAGTACTTC
CDR3: CASSQWGRDYYEQYF
V: TRBV11-1
size: .
D: TRBD2
J: TRBJ2-7

DNA: TGTGCCAGTAGCCAACAGGGGAGGTGGAATCAGCCCCAGCATTTT
CDR3: CASSQQGRWNQPQHF
V: TRBV19
size: .
D: TRBD1
J: TRBJ1-5

DNA: TGCGCCAGCAGTGGAGTGGACGTTGGCAGGGAAAGCTCCTACGAGCAGTACTTC
CDR3: CASSGVDVGRESSYEQYF
V: TRBV10-2
size: .
D: .
J: TRBJ2-7

DNA: TGTGCCAGCAGCCCTAGGACAGGCACGAACACCGGGGAGCTGTTTTTT
CDR3: CASSPRTGTNTGELFF
V: TRBV5-4
size: .
D: TRBD1
J: TRBJ2-2

DNA: TGCAGCGTTGATCCTAGCGGGTTTTACAATGAGCAGTTCTTC
CDR3: CSVDPSGFYNEQFF
V: TRBV29-1
size: .
D: TRBD2
J: TRBJ2-1

DNA: TGTGCCTGGAGTTCGGGGGGGGGCCTCGATACGCAGTATTTT
CDR3: CAWSSGGGLDTQYF
V: TRBV30
size: .
D: TRBD2
J: TRBJ2-3

DNA: TGTGCCAGCAACGGGGGGGCCCAAGAGACCCAGTACTTC
CDR3: CASNGGAQETQYF
V: TRBV28
size: few
D: TRBD2
J: TRBJ2-5

DNA: TGTGCCACCCGAGGGGCGGGACGGGGAAAAAATGAGCAGTTCTTC
CDR3: CATRGAGRGKNEQFF
V: TRBV6-5
size: .
D: .
J: TRBJ2-1

DNA: TGTGCCAGCAGTTTAAGGGGCACCGGGGAGCTGTTTTTT
CDR3: CASSLRGTGELFF
V: TRBV27
size: few
D: .
J: TRBJ2-2

DNA: TGTGCCAGCAGCTTAGGTTTGGGGGGCACTGAAGCTTTCTTT
CDR3: CASSLGLGGTEAFF
V: TRBV7-9
size: few
D: .
J: TRBJ1-1

DNA: TGTGCCAGCAGTTACTCGGGCCTTAGCCAAGAGACCCAGTACTTC
CDR3: CASSYSGLSQETQYF
V: TRBV6-5
size: .
D: .
J: TRBJ2-5

DNA: TGTGCCAGCAGCTTGTGGACAGGGGTAGAAAAACTGTTTTTT
CDR3: CASSLWTGVEKLFF
V: TRBV21-1
size: .
D: .
J: TRBJ1-4

DNA: TGTGCCAGTAGTGTCGTTTGGTTGCCGGACAGAGCTAACTATGGCTACACCTTC
CDR3: CASSVVWLPDRANYGYTF
V: TRBV19
size: .
D: .
J: TRBJ1-2

DNA: TGTGCCAGCAGCTTACCAAAGGGACAGGGAAGGAGCACAGATACGCAGTATTTT
CDR3: CASSLPKGQGRSTDTQYF
V: TRBV7-9
size: once
D: TRBD1
J: TRBJ2-3

DNA: TGTGCCAGCAGACAAGACAGGGACCTCTACGAGCAGTACTTC
CDR3: CASRQDRDLYEQYF
V: TRBV6-5
size: .
D: TRBD1
J: TRBJ2-7

DNA: TGTGCCAGCACTGGAACAGGGGGAGGGACTGAAGCTTTCTTT
CDR3: CASTGTGGGTEAFF
V: TRBV6-1
size: once
D: TRBD1
J: TRBJ1-1

DNA: TGTGCTAGCAGCTCCGGGACAGGGGGCACAGATACGCAGTATTTT
CDR3: CASSSGTGGTDTQYF
V: TRBV7-7
size: few
D: TRBD1
J: TRBJ2-3

DNA: TGTGCCAGCAGTTATTTGGCGGGGGACACTGAAGCTTTCTTT
CDR3: CASSYLAGDTEAFF
V: TRBV6-6
size: .
D: .
J: TRBJ1-1

DNA: TGTGCCAGCACCAGGCCTAGCGGGAGGCCTCACACAGATACGCAGTATTTT
CDR3: CASTRPSGRPHTDTQYF
V: TRBV21-1
size: .
D: .
J: TRBJ2-3

DNA: TGTGCCAGCAGCTCGCAGGGGATCGGCACAGATACGCAGTATTTT
CDR3: CASSSQGIGTDTQYF
V: TRBV13
size: few
D: .
J: TRBJ2-3

DNA: TGTGCCAGCAGCTTAGTTTCGGGGGGCAGTAACGGGGAGCTGTTTTTT
CDR3: CASSLVSGGSNGELFF
V: TRBV11-3
size: .
D: .
J: TRBJ2-2

DNA: TGTGCCAGCACTCCCCTGAGGGGGTATAATGAAAAACTGTTTTTT
CDR3: CASTPLRGYNEKLFF
V: TRBV2
size: .
D: .
J: TRBJ1-4

DNA: TGTGCCAGCAGCTTAGCACTAGCGGGCCGAGAGACCCAGTACTTC
CDR3: CASSLALAGRETQYF
V: TRBV7-9
size: .
D: TRBD2
J: TRBJ2-5

DNA: TGCAGCGTTGAAGGCCGGGACAGGGTCACTGAAGCTTTCTTT
CDR3: CSVEGRDRVTEAFF
V: TRBV29-1
size: .
D: TRBD1
J: TRBJ1-1

DNA: TGTGCCAGCAACGCGCCGAACTATGGCTACACCTTC
CDR3: CASNAPNYGYTF
V: TRBV6-5
size: .
D: .
J: TRBJ1-2

DNA: TGTGCCAGCAGCCTCGCGACAGGGGGCTTAGTAAAGACCCAGTACTTC
CDR3: CASSLATGGLVKTQYF
V: TRBV11-2
size: .
D: TRBD1
J: TRBJ2-5

DNA: TGTGCCACCAGCTCTGGTGGCGGGACTAATGAAAAACTGTTTTTT
CDR3: CATSSGGGTNEKLFF
V: TRBV15
size: few
D: .
J: TRBJ1-4

DNA: TGTGCCAGCTCACCGCTGAGGGACAGGGGGGTTGAAAAACTGTTTTTT
CDR3: CASSPLRDRGVEKLFF
V: TRBV18
size: .
D: TRBD1
J: TRBJ1-4

DNA: TGTGCCAGCATAACGGGACAGGGCCTCAATGAGCAGTTCTTC
CDR3: CASITGQGLNEQFF
V: TRBV6-6
size: .
D: TRBD1
J: TRBJ2-1

DNA: TGTGCCATCACTGGAGGGGGCGAAGGTTTCCGGGGCTACACCTTC
CDR3: CAITGGGEGFRGYTF
V: TRBV10-3
size: .
D: TRBD1
J: TRBJ1-2

DNA: TGTGCCAGCAGCTTAGACGGGGGGACAGGGCAGCCCCAGCATTTT
CDR3: CASSLDGGTGQPQHF
V: TRBV11-2
size: .
D: TRBD1
J: TRBJ1-5

DNA: TGTGCCAGTAGTACCCGGACTAGCGGGAGATATGAGCAGTTCTTC
CDR3: CASSTRTSGRYEQFF
V: TRBV19
size: .
D: TRBD2
J: TRBJ2-1

DNA: TGCGCCAGCAGCAAAGACAGGGGGCCCACCGGGGAGCTGTTTTTT
CDR3: CASSKDRGPTGELFF
V: TRBV4-1
size: .
D: TRBD1
J: TRBJ2-2